This entry lists 30 T cell receptor beta chains sequenced from one sample in a study of beta chain features in type 1 diabetes. Sequencing targeted expressed TCRB transcripts, as all isolated RNA had been reverse transcribed. Here immunoSEQ multiplex PCR was the method, and the copy in TCRdb shows in-frame clones only, minus some. The sample contains approximately 730,000 clones, over 10% of which appear only once. Study-wide points: Type 1 diabetes patients showed a moderate but significant shortening of TCRB CDR3s in all four CD4+ subsets.

The antigens for these receptors are not known. Sequencing was carried out using naive CD4+ T cells from blood. These receptors were taken from a man between 18 and 35 years old with type 1 diabetes.

Details on this clone: The identical CDR3 is also encoded by other nucleotide sequences in the sample. The chain has TRBV7-9 and TRBJ2-7; D gene uncertain. CDR1 and CDR2 (germline): SEHNR, FQNEAQ (reference sequence). V lost 5 bases, J lost 4 bases, and 9 bases lay in between. The CDR3 totals 12 residues. The CDR3 here is CASSPLGYEQYF. Written as DNA, the CDR3 is TGTGCCAGCAGCCCCCTAGGGTACGAGCAGTACTTC.

The chain couples TRBV7-2 to TRBJ2-1; D possibly corresponds to TRBD2 (6 bases). The CDR3 has 15 amino acids. Trimming removed 5 bases at V and 2 bases at J, with 13 bases between. Germline V lookup: CDR1 SGHTA, CDR2 FQGNSA. CDR3 protein: CASSPRGGAYNEQFF. CDR3 DNA: TGTGCCAGCAGCCCGCGGGGCGGGGCCTACAATGAGCAGTTCTTC.

There are a few counts of this clone. V usage is TRBV6-6 and J usage is TRBJ2-7, with 9 bases aligning to TRBD1. Germline V lookup: CDR1 MNHNY, CDR2 SVGAGI (reference sequence). The CDR3 is 15 amino acids. Germline trimming cut 2 bases from V and 4 bases from J; bases unmatched to any gene: 6. CDR3 DNA sequence: TGTGCCAGCAGTTACCCTGGACAGGGGAGGTACGAGCAGTACTTC. Translated, it gives CASSYPGQGRYEQYF.

The genes are TRBV28 and TRBJ2-2; D not certain. The CDR3 runs to 16 residues. Germline-derived CDR1 and CDR2 are MDHEN and SYDVKM. Trimming cost V 3 bases and J 0 bases, with 11 bases left between them. The CDR3 DNA sequence: TGTGCCAGCAGTTTGTCTAAACCTGCGAACACCGGGGAGCTGTTTTTT. It translates to CASSLSKPANTGELFF.

J is TRBJ2-5 and V is TRBV11-2; TRBD2 aligns across 10 bases. The germline gives CDR1 SGHAT, CDR2 FQNNGV. V trimming: 5 bases; J trimming: 2 bases; junction bases outside the gene matches: 11. The CDR3 covers 17 residues. The CDR3 coding sequence is TGTGCCAGCAGCCCCGCCCGGGGAGCGGGGGGGCAAGAGACCCAGTACTTC. Protein product: CASSPARGAGGQETQYF.

The chain uses TRBV27 and TRBJ1-1; D might be TRBD1 (6 bases). This CDR3 is built from 16 residues. Germline V gives CDR1 MNHEY, CDR2 SMNVEV (reference sequence). V was trimmed by 4 bases and J by 2 bases, leaving 17 bases between them. CDR3 in amino acids: CASSYGSMGGNTEAFF. The CDR3 DNA reads as TGTGCCAGCAGTTATGGCTCTATGGGGGGCAACACTGAAGCTTTCTTT.

This chain connects TRBV6-1 to TRBJ2-2; no firm D call. The CDR3 has 14 residues. Trimming cost V 5 bases and J 0 bases, with 7 bases left between them. The germline CDR1 and CDR2 sequences are MNHNS and SASEGT. The CDR3 region has the DNA TGTGCCAGCAGTCCCCGGCCGAACACCGGGGAGCTGTTTTTT. It is translated as CASSPRPNTGELFF.

V and J are TRBV30 and TRBJ1-3; D is possibly TRBD1 (5 bases). This CDR3 contains 14 residues. Trimming cost V 5 bases and J 3 bases, with 14 bases left between them. From germline, CDR1 is GTSNPN and CDR2 SVGIG (reference sequence). CDR3 DNA: TGTGCCTGGTCCCAGGGTACCTTTGGAAACACCATATATTTT. Its translation is CAWSQGTFGNTIYF.

A remark on this clone: Additional DNA sequences in this sample encode the identical CDR3. V is TRBV30 and J is TRBJ2-7; D unclear. With 1 base removed from V and 2 bases from J, the gap between germline ends came to 21 bases. The germline gives CDR1 GTSNPN, CDR2 SVGIG (reference sequence). This CDR3 comprises 17 residues. In nucleotides, the CDR3 is TGTGCCTGGAGTGAGTTTGCGCGCTCGGACGGAACCTACGAGCAGTACTTC. Encoded protein: CAWSEFARSDGTYEQYF.

The V call is TRBV4-2, the J call TRBJ2-7; 8 bases map to TRBD1. This CDR3 is built from 16 residues. Germline V CDR1 and CDR2: LGHNA, YNFKEQ. The V gene end was trimmed by 4 bases and the J gene end by 1 base; junction bases not matched to a gene: 9. The CDR3 coding sequence is TGTGCCAGCAGCCTAGAAACAGGGGGGAAATCCTACGAGCAGTACTTC. This gives the protein CASSLETGGKSYEQYF.

The chain employs TRBV28 and TRBJ1-2, with TRBD1 as a possible D gene (5 bases). The CDR3 loop spans 13 amino acids. Trimming left V 5 bases short and J 10 bases short, with 17 bases between. CDR1 is MDHEN and CDR2 is SYDVKM in the germline V gene. The DNA for the CDR3 is TGTGCCAGCAGTACCTCGGGACCAAGTCCCTACACCTTC. Protein: CASSTSGPSPYTF.

This clone was detected only a few times. The chain links TRBV11-3 to TRBJ1-1; maybe TRBD1 (5 bases). The CDR3 runs 12 residues. Trimming left V 1 base short and J 11 bases short, with 11 bases between. Germline V gene lookup returns CDR1 SGHNT and CDR2 YENEEA. The CDR3 loop reads CASSLAGAAAFF. The CDR3, as DNA: TGTGCCAGCAGCTTAGCCGGGGCAGCGGCTTTCTTT.

This clone was counted a few times. V and J are TRBV5-1 and TRBJ2-7, with a weak D call TRBD2 (5 bases). The CDR3 totals 16 residues. The germline V and J ends were trimmed by 4 bases and 3 bases, with 20 bases remaining between them. The germline gives CDR1 SGHRS, CDR2 YFSETQ. The DNA for the CDR3 is TGCGCCAGCAGCCCCGGCGAGGGCTCACCCTTCTACGAGCAGTACTTC. This gives the protein CASSPGEGSPFYEQYF.

This clone turned up a few times. J is TRBJ2-5 and V is TRBV29-1, with 13 bases lining up with TRBD2. V was pared by 3 bases and J by 10 bases, with 5 bases of the junction left unmatched. CDR1 is SQVTM, CDR2 ANQGSEA, per germline. The CDR3 totals 13 residues. CDR3 amino acids: CSVDRTSGGIQYF. The CDR3 nucleotides read TGCAGCGTTGATAGGACTAGCGGGGGCATCCAGTACTTC. Full variable domain (missing parts from reference TRBV29-1 and TRBJ2-5): SAVISQKPSRDICQRGTSLTIQCQVDSQVTMMFWYRQQPGQSLTLIATANQGSEATYESGFVIDKFPISRPNLTFSTLTVSNMSPEDSSIYLCSVDRTSGGIQYFGPGTRLLVL.

The sample holds a few counts of this clone. The chain recombines TRBV30 with TRBJ1-1; 8 bases align to TRBD1. Per the germline V gene, CDR1 is GTSNPN and CDR2 is SVGIG (reference sequence). Unmatched junction bases numbered 3, after V lost 5 bases and J lost 1 base. The CDR3 has 13 amino acids. The CDR3 sequence: CAWDRGANTEAFF. In DNA form, the CDR3 reads TGTGCCTGGGACAGGGGTGCGAACACTGAAGCTTTCTTT.

This clone was seen more than once but under ten times. The chain couples TRBV6-5 to TRBJ2-5, with a tentative D call TRBD1 (6 bases). Germline CDR1 is MNHEY and CDR2 is SVGAGI. Between the trimmed V and J ends, which lost 7 bases and 6 bases, there was a span of 18 bases. CDR3 length: 14 amino acids. The CDR3 DNA reads as TGTGCCAGCATACCCGGACAGTCCCCGCAGACCCAGTACTTC. Translation: CASIPGQSPQTQYF.

The genes are TRBV5-4 and TRBJ2-1; D gene unclear. V lost 0 bases, J lost 3 bases, and 4 bases lay in between. The CDR3 runs 13 residues. The germline V gene encodes CDR1 SGHNT and CDR2 YYREEE (reference sequence). CDR3 sequence: CASSLVIYNEQFF. In DNA form, the CDR3 reads TGTGCCAGCAGCTTGGTTATCTACAATGAGCAGTTCTTC.

The V gene is TRBV28, the J gene TRBJ1-3, with D perhaps matching TRBD1 (5 bases). Germline lookup yields CDR1 MDHEN and CDR2 SYDVKM. The CDR3 sequence is 13 residues long. V lost 6 bases and J lost 4, with 10 bases in between. For the CDR3, the DNA is TGTGCCAGCAGCCCAGGGCCAGGAAACACCATATATTTT. This translates into CASSPGPGNTIYF.

The V and J genes are TRBV23-1 and TRBJ2-1; D may be TRBD1 (6 bases). TRBV23-1 is an ORF, and what it does is uncertain. The CDR3 contains 13 residues. The V end was cut by 0 bases, the J end by 9 bases, with 9 bases between. CDR3 protein: CASSQSRGFEQFF. The CDR3 DNA sequence: TGCGCCAGCAGTCAATCAAGGGGGTTTGAGCAGTTCTTC.

V usage is TRBV4-1 and J usage is TRBJ1-2; tentative D call: TRBD1 (6 bases). Germline values: CDR1 MGHRA, CDR2 YSYEKL. Trimming stripped 4 bases from V and 8 bases from J, with 14 bases between. This CDR3 spans 13 amino acids. CDR3 region: CASSLLQGGGYTF. The CDR3 DNA follows: TGCGCCAGCAGCCTTTTACAGGGAGGCGGCTACACCTTC.

A note on this clone: Other DNA sequences in the sample encode the same CDR3. This sequence joins TRBV27 and TRBJ1-1; D unresolved. Between the trimmed V and J ends, which lost 2 bases and 1 base, there was a span of 5 bases. The CDR3 is 13 residues long. Per germline, CDR1 MNHEY and CDR2 SMNVEV (reference sequence). DNA of the CDR3: TGTGCCAGCAGTTTAGTGGAGAACACTGAAGCTTTCTTT. Translation: CASSLVENTEAFF.

A remark on this clone: Other nucleotide sequences in the sample specify the same CDR3. This chain connects TRBV30 to TRBJ1-4; D is uncertain. V gave up 0 bases and J gave up 5 bases, with 7 bases separating them. Germline loops: CDR1 GTSNPN, CDR2 SVGIG (reference sequence). This CDR3 has 13 residues. The CDR3 region is CAWSVGPNEKLFF. The DNA for the CDR3 is TGTGCCTGGAGTGTAGGACCGAATGAAAAACTGTTTTTT.

This clone was detected only a few times. The J gene is TRBJ1-1, the V gene TRBV7-2; D call uncertain. This CDR3 is built from 16 residues. Germline CDR1 reads SGHTA; CDR2 reads FQGNSA. Trimming removed 4 bases at V and 1 base at J, with 16 bases between. The CDR3 DNA reads TGTGCCAGCAGCTCGAACACATACAGAGGGAACACTGAAGCTTTCTTT. This translates into CASSSNTYRGNTEAFF.

The V and J genes are TRBV5-1 and TRBJ2-3; D is undetermined. CDR3 length: 13 amino acids. Germline V gene sequence: CDR1 SGHRS, CDR2 YFSETQ. Trimming removed 0 bases at V and 5 bases at J, with 7 bases between. The CDR3 spells CASSLEAVDTQYF. Written as DNA, the CDR3 is TGCGCCAGCAGCTTGGAGGCCGTAGATACGCAGTATTTT.

This chain links TRBV29-1 with TRBJ2-2; D is possibly TRBD1 (5 bases). CDR3 length: 13 amino acids. V lost 4 bases and J 3 bases, leaving 9 bases between the germline ends. Germline V gene sequence: CDR1 SQVTM, CDR2 ANQGSEA. The CDR3: CSVGQTDTGELFF. As DNA, the CDR3 is TGCAGCGTTGGACAGACCGACACCGGGGAGCTGTTTTTT.

The genes are TRBV30 and TRBJ2-3; D unclear. The CDR3 runs to 12 residues. Germline V lookup: CDR1 GTSNPN, CDR2 SVGIG (reference sequence). Trimming left V 4 bases short and J 0 bases short, with 5 bases between. This CDR3 is CAWIGSTDTQYF. DNA of the CDR3: TGTGCCTGGATCGGGAGCACAGATACGCAGTATTTT. The full variable domain, with the rest looked up from reference TRBV30 and TRBJ2-3, is SQTIHQWPATLVQPVGSPLSLECTVEGTSNPNLYWYRQAAGRGLQLLFYSVGIGQISSEVPQNLSASRPQDRQFILSSKKLLLSDSGFYLCAWIGSTDTQYFGPGTRLTVL.

This chain uses TRBV5-1 with TRBJ1-4; D might be TRBD1 (5 bases). Germline V gene data show CDR1 as SGHRS and CDR2 as YFSETQ. This CDR3 is built from 14 residues. V was pared by 0 bases and J by 5 bases, with 8 bases between. CDR3 protein: CASSLDRINEKLFF. In DNA, the CDR3 is TGCGCCAGCAGCTTGGACAGGATAAATGAAAAACTGTTTTTT.

This clone has more than one count but fewer than ten. DNA for the CDR3: TGTGCCAGCCAGGGTTCGGGGAATCAGCCCCAGCATTTT. It translates to CASQGSGNQPQHF. V is TRBV6-5 and J is TRBJ1-5, with a possible D match to TRBD1 (5 bases). There are 13 residues in the CDR3. Looked up from germline, CDR1 is MNHEY and CDR2 is SVGAGI. Trimming removed 8 bases at V and 4 bases at J, with 12 bases between.

The chain employs TRBV11-3 and TRBJ2-2; D call uncertain. This CDR3 region has 13 residues. From germline, CDR1 is SGHNT and CDR2 YENEEA. V lost 9 bases and J 6 bases, leaving 14 bases between the germline ends. The CDR3 DNA reads as TGTGCCAGTCCCGGGCCTACGCCCGGGGAGCTGTTTTTT. Translation: CASPGPTPGELFF.

The CDR3, as DNA: TGTGCCAGCAGCTTAGCGTCTAGCGGGGCGTTCTATTTT. This encodes CASSLASSGAFYF. This chain joins TRBV7-8 and TRBJ2-3; 9 bases line up with TRBD2. J lost 15 bases, V lost 0 bases, and 7 bases had no gene match. The germline CDR1 and CDR2 sequences are SGHVS and FQNEAQ. The CDR3 loop spans 13 amino acids.